This T cell receptor (beta chain) emerged from a study of control samples from healthy donors and cancer patients (TCRdb year 2020). Libraries came from the immunoSEQ multiplex PCR assay. The source is immuneACCESS, and TCRdb retained only in-frame sequences with V and J called. Part of the clones is not carried over; for the studies checked, unresolved V genes explain less than half of this, and the remainder is unexplained. The sample includes about 85,000 clones, with roughly 90% observed a single time. The top ten constitute around 6% of the sample. Regarding this clone: Its antigen is currently not known. Per-base quality was not reported, and no clone a single base away is much larger than it.

The junction carries 18 bases between V and J, which are trimmed by 1 base and 2 bases respectively. The CDR3 contains 17 residues, cysteine and phenylalanine counted. Only the CDR3 region is kept as DNA, spanning 51 bases read in frame from base 1. The germline V gene specifies SNHLY as CDR1 and FYNNEI as CDR2. The sequence was collected from a man aged 50 to 60 in good health. The specimen was blood. The chain joins TRBV2 to TRBJ2-7, with the D gene not clear enough to name. The nucleotide sequence is given as TGTGCCAGCAGTGAAGAAGGCGGAAACAGACCTCCCTACGAGCAGTACTTC. Its protein reads: CASSEEGGNRPPYEQYF.